This TCR beta chain was captured by sequencing in a study of blood T cell repertoires in COVID-19. About the study: The analysed material was cDNA or gDNA that came from T cells, B-cell-depleted T cells, or PBMCs.

This clone was recorded once. As handled by the study authors: Reference gene primer amplification gave estimated nucleated cell counts. Clones were sequenced by immunoSEQ multiplex PCR, and TCRdb holds only the in-frame ones, with some missing. V, J and clone size are taken as reported in that table, and D and trimming were inferred from the DNA itself. In the table there are 250,000 to 400,000 clones, almost 90% of which are singletons. This clonotype was obtained from a woman in her 30s with COVID-19, enrolled during active disease. Sequenced sample: peripheral blood.

The CDR3 bases are TGCAGCGTCTTTCCCGGGGCTGAAGCTTTCTTT. It specifies CSVFPGAEAFF. The V and J genes are TRBV20-1 and TRBJ1-1; D uncertain. The CDR3 is 11 residues long. Germline CDR1 reads DFQATT; CDR2 reads SNEGSKA (reference sequence).